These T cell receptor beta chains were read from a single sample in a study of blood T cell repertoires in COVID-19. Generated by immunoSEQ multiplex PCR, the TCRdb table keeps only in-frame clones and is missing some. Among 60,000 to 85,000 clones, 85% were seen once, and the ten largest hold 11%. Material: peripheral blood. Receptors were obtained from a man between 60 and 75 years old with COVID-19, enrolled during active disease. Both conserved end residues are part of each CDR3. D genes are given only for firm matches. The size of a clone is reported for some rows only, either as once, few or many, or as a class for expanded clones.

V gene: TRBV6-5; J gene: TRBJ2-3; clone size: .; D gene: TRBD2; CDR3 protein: CASSYGLASTDTQYF; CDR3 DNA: TGTGCCAGCAGTTACGGACTAGCGAGCACAGATACGCAGTATTTT
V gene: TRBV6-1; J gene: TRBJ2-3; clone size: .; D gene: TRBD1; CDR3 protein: CASSESRGQDTQYF; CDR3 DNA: TGTGCCAGCAGTGAAAGCAGGGGGCAGGATACGCAGTATTTT
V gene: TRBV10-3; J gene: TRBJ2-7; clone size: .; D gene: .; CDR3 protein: CAIRVDWGGEQYF; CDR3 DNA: TGTGCCATCAGAGTAGACTGGGGCGGCGAGCAGTACTTC
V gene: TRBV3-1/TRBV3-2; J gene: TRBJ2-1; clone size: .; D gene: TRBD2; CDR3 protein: CASSLRISGGAHEQFF; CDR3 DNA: TGTGCCAGCAGCCTGAGAATTAGCGGGGGGGCCCATGAGCAGTTCTTC
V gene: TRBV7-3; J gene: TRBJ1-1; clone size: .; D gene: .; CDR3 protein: CASSFQGQNTEAFF; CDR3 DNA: TGTGCCAGCAGCTTCCAGGGACAGAACACTGAAGCTTTCTTT
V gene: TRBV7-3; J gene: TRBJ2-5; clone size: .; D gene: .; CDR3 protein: CASSERGYQETQYF; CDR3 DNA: TGTGCCAGCAGCGAGCGCGGGTACCAAGAGACCCAGTACTTC
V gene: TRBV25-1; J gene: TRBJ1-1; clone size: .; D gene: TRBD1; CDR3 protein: CASSETGNSRGHTEAFF; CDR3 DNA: TGTGCCAGCAGTGAAACAGGGAACAGCAGGGGGCACACTGAAGCTTTCTTT
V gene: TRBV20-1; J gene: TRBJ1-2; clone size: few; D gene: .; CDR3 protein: CSASQQANYGYTF; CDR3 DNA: TGCAGTGCTAGTCAACAGGCTAACTATGGCTACACCTTC
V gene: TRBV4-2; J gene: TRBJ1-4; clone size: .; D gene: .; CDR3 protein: CASSQSTVATNEKLFF; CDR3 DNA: TGTGCCAGCAGCCAGAGTACGGTTGCAACTAATGAAAAACTGTTTTTT
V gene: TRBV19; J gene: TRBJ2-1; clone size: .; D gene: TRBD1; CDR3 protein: CASSARQGWNEQFF; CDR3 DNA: TGTGCCAGTAGTGCCCGACAGGGGTGGAATGAGCAGTTCTTC
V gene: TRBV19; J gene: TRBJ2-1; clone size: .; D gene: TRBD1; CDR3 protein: CASGGQGYHEQFF; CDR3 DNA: TGTGCCTCTGGGGGACAGGGGTACCATGAGCAGTTCTTC
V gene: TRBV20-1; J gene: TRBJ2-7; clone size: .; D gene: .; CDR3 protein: CSASYYYEQYF; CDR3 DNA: TGCAGTGCTAGCTACTACTACGAGCAGTACTTC
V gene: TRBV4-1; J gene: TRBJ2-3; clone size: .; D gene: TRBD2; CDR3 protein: CASSQPSGGYTDTQYF; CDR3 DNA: TGCGCCAGCAGCCAACCTAGCGGGGGATACACAGATACGCAGTATTTT
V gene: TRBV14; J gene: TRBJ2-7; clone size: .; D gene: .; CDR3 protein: CASSQGPPSAAYEQYF; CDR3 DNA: TGTGCCAGCAGCCAAGGCCCCCCTAGCGCCGCCTACGAGCAGTACTTC
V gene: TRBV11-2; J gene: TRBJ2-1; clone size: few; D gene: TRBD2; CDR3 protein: CASSLGRRRGGRNEQFF; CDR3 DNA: TGTGCCAGCAGCTTAGGGCGGAGGCGGGGGGGCCGCAATGAGCAGTTCTTC
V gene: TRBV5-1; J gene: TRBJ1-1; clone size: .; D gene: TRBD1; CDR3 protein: CASSSGTANTEAFF; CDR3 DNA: TGCGCCAGCAGCTCGGGGACAGCGAACACTGAAGCTTTCTTT
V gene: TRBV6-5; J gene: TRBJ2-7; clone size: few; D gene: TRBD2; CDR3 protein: CASRTERDGYEQYF; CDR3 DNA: TGTGCCAGCAGGACAGAGCGGGACGGATACGAGCAGTACTTC
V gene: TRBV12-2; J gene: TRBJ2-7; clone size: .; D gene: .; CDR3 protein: CASRFSIGQGPPSYEQYF; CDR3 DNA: TGTGCAAGTCGCTTTAGCATTGGACAGGGTCCACCTAGCTACGAGCAGTACTTC
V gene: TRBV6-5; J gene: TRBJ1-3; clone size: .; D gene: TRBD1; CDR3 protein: CASRGRGLGNTIYF; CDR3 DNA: TGTGCCAGCAGGGGCAGGGGGCTCGGAAACACCATATATTTT
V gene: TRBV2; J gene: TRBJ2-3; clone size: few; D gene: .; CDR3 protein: CASGALRDTQYF; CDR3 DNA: TGTGCCAGCGGGGCGTTACGGGATACGCAGTATTTT
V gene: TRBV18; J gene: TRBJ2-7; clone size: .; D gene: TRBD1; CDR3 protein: CASSLETGPYEQYF; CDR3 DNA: TGTGCCAGCTCCCTTGAGACAGGGCCCTACGAGCAGTACTTC
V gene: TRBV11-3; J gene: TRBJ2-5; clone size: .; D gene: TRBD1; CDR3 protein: CASSPSTGHETQYF; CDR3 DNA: TGTGCCAGCAGCCCCTCGACAGGGCATGAGACCCAGTACTTC
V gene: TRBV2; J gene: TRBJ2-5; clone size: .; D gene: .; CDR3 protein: CASSGLEETQYF; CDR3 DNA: TGTGCCAGCAGTGGACTAGAAGAGACCCAGTACTTC
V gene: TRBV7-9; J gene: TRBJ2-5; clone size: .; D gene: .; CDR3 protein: CASSPAGETQYF; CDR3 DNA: TGTGCCAGCAGCCCGGCGGGGGAGACCCAGTACTTC
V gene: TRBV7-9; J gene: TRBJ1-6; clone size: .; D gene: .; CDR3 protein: CASSLRQNDSPLHF; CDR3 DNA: TGTGCCAGCAGCTTAAGACAGAACGATTCACCCCTCCACTTT
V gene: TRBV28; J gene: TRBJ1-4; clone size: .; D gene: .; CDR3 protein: CASSYLGDTNEKLFF; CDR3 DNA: TGTGCCAGCAGTTATCTAGGGGATACTAATGAAAAACTGTTTTTT
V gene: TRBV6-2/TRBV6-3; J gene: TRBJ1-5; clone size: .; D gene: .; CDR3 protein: CASSYGGHGRQPQHF; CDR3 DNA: TGTGCCAGCAGTTACGGGGGACACGGAAGACAGCCCCAGCATTTT
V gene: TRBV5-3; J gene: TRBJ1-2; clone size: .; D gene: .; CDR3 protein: CARSLEHLRWRSYTF; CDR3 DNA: TGTGCCAGAAGCTTGGAGCACCTACGATGGAGGAGCTACACCTTC
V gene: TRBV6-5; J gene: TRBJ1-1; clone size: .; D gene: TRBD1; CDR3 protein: CASNDRVDTEAFF; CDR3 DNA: TGTGCCAGCAACGACAGGGTCGACACTGAAGCTTTCTTT
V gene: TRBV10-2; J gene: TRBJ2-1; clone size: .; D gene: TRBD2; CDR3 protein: CASSESLAGGLYNEQFF; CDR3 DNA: TGCGCCAGCAGTGAGAGTTTAGCGGGGGGGCTTTACAATGAGCAGTTCTTC
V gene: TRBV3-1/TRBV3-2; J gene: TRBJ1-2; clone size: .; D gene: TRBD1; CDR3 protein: CASRGTGVGGYTF; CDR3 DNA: TGTGCCAGCAGAGGGACAGGGGTAGGGGGCTACACCTTC
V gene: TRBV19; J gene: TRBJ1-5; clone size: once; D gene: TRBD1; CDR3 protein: CASSGQGGNQPQHF; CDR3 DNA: TGTGCCAGTAGTGGACAGGGAGGGAATCAGCCCCAGCATTTT
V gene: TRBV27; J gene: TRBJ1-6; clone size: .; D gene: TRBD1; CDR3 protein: CASSQDRPYNSPLHF; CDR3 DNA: TGTGCCAGCAGCCAGGACAGGCCCTATAATTCACCCCTCCACTTT
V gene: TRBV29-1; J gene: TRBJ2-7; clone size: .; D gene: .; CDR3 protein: CSVVGSSYEQYF; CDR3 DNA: TGCAGCGTAGTTGGCAGCTCCTACGAGCAGTACTTC
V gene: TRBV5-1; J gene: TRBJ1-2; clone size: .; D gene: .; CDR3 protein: CASSSRETYSGYTF; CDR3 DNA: TGCGCCAGCAGCTCCCGGGAGACTTACTCTGGCTACACCTTC
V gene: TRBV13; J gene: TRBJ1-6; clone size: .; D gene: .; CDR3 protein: CASSLTLNSPLHF; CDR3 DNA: TGTGCCAGCAGCTTGACACTCAATTCACCCCTCCACTTT
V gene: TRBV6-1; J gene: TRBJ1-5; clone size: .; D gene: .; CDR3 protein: CASSELLDQPQHF; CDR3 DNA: TGTGCCAGCAGTGAACTTCTCGATCAGCCCCAGCATTTT
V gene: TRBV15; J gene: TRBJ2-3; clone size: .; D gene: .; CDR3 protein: CATSRVQTDTQYF; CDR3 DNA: TGTGCCACCAGCAGAGTCCAGACAGATACGCAGTATTTT
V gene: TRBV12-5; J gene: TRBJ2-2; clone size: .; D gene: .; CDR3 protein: CASWAGGYSGELFF; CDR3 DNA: TGTGCTAGTTGGGCAGGGGGGTATTCCGGGGAGCTGTTTTTT
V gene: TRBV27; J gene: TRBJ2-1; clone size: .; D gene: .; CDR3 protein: CASNPGDRYNEQFF; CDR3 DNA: TGTGCCAGCAACCCTGGAGACCGGTACAATGAGCAGTTCTTC
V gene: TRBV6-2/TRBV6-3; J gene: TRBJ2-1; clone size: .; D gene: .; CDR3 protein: CASSPPVYNEQFF; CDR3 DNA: TGTGCCAGCAGTCCGCCAGTTTACAATGAGCAGTTCTTC
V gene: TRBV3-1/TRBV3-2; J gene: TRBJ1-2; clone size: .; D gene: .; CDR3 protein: CASSQYFNYGYTF; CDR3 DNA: TGTGCCAGCAGCCAATACTTCAACTATGGCTACACCTTC
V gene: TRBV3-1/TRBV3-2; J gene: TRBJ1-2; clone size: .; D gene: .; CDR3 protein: CASSPHESFYGYTF; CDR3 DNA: TGTGCCAGCAGCCCCCATGAGTCCTTCTATGGCTACACCTTC
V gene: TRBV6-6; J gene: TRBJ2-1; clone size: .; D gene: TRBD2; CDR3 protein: CASSLLAGAFNEQFF; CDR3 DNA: TGTGCCAGCAGTTTGCTAGCGGGAGCGTTCAATGAGCAGTTCTTC
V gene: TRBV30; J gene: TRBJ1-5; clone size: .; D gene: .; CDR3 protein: CAACTAGGNQPQHF; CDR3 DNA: TGTGCCGCCTGCACCGCGGGAGGCAATCAGCCCCAGCATTTT
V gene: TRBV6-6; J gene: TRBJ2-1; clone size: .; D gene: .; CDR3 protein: CASSTSLAGTEQFF; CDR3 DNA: TGTGCCAGCAGTACATCCCTTGCGGGTACTGAGCAGTTCTTC
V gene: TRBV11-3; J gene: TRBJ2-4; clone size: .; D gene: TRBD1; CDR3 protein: CASSLGTGEDIQYF; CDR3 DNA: TGTGCCAGCAGCTTAGGGACAGGGGAGGACATTCAGTACTTC
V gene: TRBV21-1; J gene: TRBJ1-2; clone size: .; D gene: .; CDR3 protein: CASRLTRGRDGYTF; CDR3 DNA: TGTGCCAGCAGACTAACCAGGGGGCGGGATGGCTACACCTTC
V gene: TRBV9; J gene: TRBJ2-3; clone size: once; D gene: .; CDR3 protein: CASSVALAVSTDTQYF; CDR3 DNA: TGTGCCAGCAGCGTAGCATTAGCCGTAAGCACAGATACGCAGTATTTT
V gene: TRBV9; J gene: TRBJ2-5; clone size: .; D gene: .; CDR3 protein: CASSPGQETQYF; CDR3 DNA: TGTGCCAGCAGCCCCGGGCAAGAGACCCAGTACTTC
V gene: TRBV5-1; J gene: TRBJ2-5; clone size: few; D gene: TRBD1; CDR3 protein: CASSPGQALSASHETQYF; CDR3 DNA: TGCGCCAGCAGCCCGGGACAGGCCTTATCGGCATCGCATGAGACCCAGTACTTC
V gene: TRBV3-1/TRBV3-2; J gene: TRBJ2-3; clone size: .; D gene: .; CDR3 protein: CASSQAEGDYHTDTQYF; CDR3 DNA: TGTGCCAGCAGCCAAGCCGAGGGGGACTACCACACAGATACGCAGTATTTT
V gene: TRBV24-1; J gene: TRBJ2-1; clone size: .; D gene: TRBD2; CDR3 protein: CATSDFNPLAGSYNEQFF; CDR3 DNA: TGTGCCACCAGTGATTTCAACCCACTAGCGGGAAGCTACAATGAGCAGTTCTTC